The 6 T cell receptor beta chains reported below all come from one sample, sequenced in a study of identical twins (dated by TCRdb to 2016 to 2018). The library was built by means of 5' RACE. The data were produced on an Illumina HiSeq 2000. Using fastp trimming at Q25 and MiXCR clonotype assembly, TCRdb reanalyzed the public sequencing data and kept in-frame beta chains. Duplicate CDR3 protein sequences are folded into a single record with the most common DNA and genes. This sample lists 550,000 to 700,000 distinct CDR3 sequences; 20% to 25% were detected once. The ten biggest clones cover approximately 4.5% of the sample. The sample was also reused in another study, on T cells expressing NK-cell markers.

The source material was PBMCs. Source of these receptors: a woman between 18 and 29 years old in good health.

The chain uses TRBV6-5 and TRBJ1-5; D is ambiguous. V was trimmed by 0 bases and J by 4 bases, leaving 10 bases between them. This CDR3 is 15 amino acids long. The germline V gene encodes CDR1 MNHEY and CDR2 SVGAGI. CDR3 coding DNA: TGTGCCAGCAGTTACTCCTGGGGAGGGAATCAGCCCCAGCATTTT. Translated, it gives CASSYSWGGNQPQHF.

The rearrangement links TRBV12-3 or TRBV12-4 to TRBJ1-3, with D unclear. The CDR3 has 14 residues. Trimming took off 3 bases at V and 2 bases at J, with 8 bases between the two ends. The CDR3 sequence is CASSFVGTGNTIYF. The CDR3 bases are TGTGCCAGCAGTTTTGTAGGGACTGGAAACACCATATATTTT.

V gene TRBV6-5 combines with J gene TRBJ2-1, with D tentatively TRBD2 (7 bases). Between the trimmed V and J ends, which lost 0 bases and 9 bases, there was a span of 12 bases. Germline V gene data show CDR1 as MNHEY and CDR2 as SVGAGI. The CDR3 is 14 residues long. For the CDR3, the DNA is TGTGCCAGCAGTTACTCCCAGGGGAGGGGTGAGCAGTTCTTC. This gives the protein CASSYSQGRGEQFF.

There are a few counts of this clonotype. This chain links TRBV12-3 or TRBV12-4 with TRBJ2-7, with 11 nucleotides matching TRBD2. The junction had 6 bases not matched to a gene; V was cut back by 5 bases and J by 0 bases. The CDR3 covers 16 residues. The CDR3 here is CASSLGLAADSYEQYF. Here the CDR3 DNA reads TGTGCCAGCAGTCTGGGACTAGCGGCGGACTCCTACGAGCAGTACTTC.

The J gene is TRBJ2-1, the V gene TRBV20-1; D uncertain. Germline loops: CDR1 DFQATT, CDR2 SNEGSKA (reference sequence). CDR3 length: 12 residues. Deletions cut 2 bases from V and 2 bases from J, with 4 bases between. The DNA of the CDR3 is TGCAGTGCTAGACACACCTACAATGAGCAGTTCTTC. It is translated as CSARHTYNEQFF.

The V gene is TRBV5-1, the J gene TRBJ2-7; 13 bases are shared with TRBD2. The J segment lost 7 bases and the V segment lost 5 bases, leaving 9 bases of the junction unmatched. The CDR3 covers 15 residues. The germline gives CDR1 SGHRS, CDR2 YFSETQ. The CDR3 nucleotides read TGCGCCAGCAGATCTCGGACTAGCGGGAGCCAAGAGCAGTACTTC. Translating it yields CASRSRTSGSQEQYF.